The clone carrying this T cell receptor (beta chain) was counted many times. TCRdb recomputed calls from the 5' RACE reads with MiXCR, one row per CDR3 protein. The table includes roughly 120,000 distinct CDR3 sequences, approximately 13% detected once. This sample was taken from a study of CD8 T cells in ankylosing spondylitis. CDR3 length equals 16 residues. V was clipped by 2 bases and J by 3 bases, with 17 bases between them. CDR1 and CDR2 (germline): SGHDT, YYEEEE. The sequence came from a female donor with ankylosing spondylitis or in good health (not recorded which). The sequenced sample was blood, either unsorted or a sorted T cell fraction (not recorded which). The chain recombines TRBV5-6 with TRBJ1-2, with D unresolved. CDR3 in amino acids: CASSFRTGQHYYGYTF. The CDR3 DNA is TGTGCCAGCAGCTTCAGGACGGGCCAACACTACTATGGCTACACCTTC.